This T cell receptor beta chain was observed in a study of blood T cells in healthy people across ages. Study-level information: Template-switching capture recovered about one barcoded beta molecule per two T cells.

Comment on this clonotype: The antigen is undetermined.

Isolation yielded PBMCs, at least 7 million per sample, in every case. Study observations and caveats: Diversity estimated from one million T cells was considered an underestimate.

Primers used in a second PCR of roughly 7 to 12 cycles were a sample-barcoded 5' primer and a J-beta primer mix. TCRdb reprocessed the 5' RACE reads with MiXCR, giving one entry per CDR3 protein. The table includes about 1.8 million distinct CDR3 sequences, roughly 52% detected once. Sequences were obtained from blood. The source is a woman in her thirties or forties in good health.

The CDR3 coding sequence is TGTGCCAGCAGACCCCCCGGACAGGGTACGCAGTATTTT. Translating gives CASRPPGQGTQYF. V and J are TRBV6-6 and TRBJ2-3, with 8 bases lining up with TRBD1. Trimming at V came to 6 bases and at J to 8 bases, leaving 7 bases not matched to a gene. The CDR3 is 13 amino acids. Germline V gene sequence: CDR1 MNHNY, CDR2 SVGAGI (reference sequence).